This T cell receptor beta chain was captured in a study of response to subunit inactivated influenza vaccine. General observations from the study: Every seasonal influenza vaccination brings in few new T cells, the authors suggested.

The V and J ends lost 1 base and 8 bases respectively, with 15 bases between them. Germline V gene lookup returns CDR1 LGHNA and CDR2 YNFKEQ. There are 15 residues in the CDR3. This clonotype was seen repeatedly, ten times or more. Its antigen is undetermined. A single record per CDR3 protein comes from TCRdb applying MiXCR to the RT-PCR reads. The profile shows fewer than 600,000 distinct CDR3 sequences, approximately 6.9% of them singletons. The receptor was derived from a man aged 45-69 years who received an inactivated influenza vaccine. This chain links TRBV4-2 with TRBJ2-1, with D maybe TRBD1 (5 bases). Sequenced here: PBMCs from blood, sampled less than 30 months after vaccination. The CDR3 DNA is TGTGCCAGCAGCCAAGCGTACCTAGAAGGGGATGAGCAGTTCTTC. It codes for CASSQAYLEGDEQFF.